The subject of this entry is one TCR beta chain. Its target is not known. This sample stems from a study of blood T cells in healthy people across ages. Findings and caveats of the study: With naive T cell percentage, TCR beta diversity showed a strong correlation. Older age coincided with a roughly linear decline in TCR beta diversity per million T cells.

Germline loops: CDR1 MNHEY, CDR2 SVGEGT. The CDR3 totals 17 residues. Trimming at V came to 0 bases and at J to 0 bases, leaving 6 bases not matched to a gene. PCR was performed a second time for roughly 7 to 12 cycles using a sample-barcoded 5' primer and a J-beta primer mix. Tagging of each cDNA molecule was performed by a template-switch adaptor with 12 random nucleotides. Every sample gave at least 3 million paired-end reads containing CDR3. TCRdb processed the 5' RACE reads anew with MiXCR; each CDR3 protein has one entry. The sample has 980,000 or so distinct CDR3 sequences, 40% to 60% seen once; the top ten hold roughly an eighth.

The chain uses TRBV6-2 or TRBV6-3 and TRBJ2-5; 8 nucleotides align to TRBD2. This TCR came from a young man in good health. Material for sequencing was blood. DNA for the CDR3: TGTGCCAGCAGTTACTCGCTCCCTAGCGGGTACCAAGAGACCCAGTACTTC. As protein: CASSYSLPSGYQETQYF.